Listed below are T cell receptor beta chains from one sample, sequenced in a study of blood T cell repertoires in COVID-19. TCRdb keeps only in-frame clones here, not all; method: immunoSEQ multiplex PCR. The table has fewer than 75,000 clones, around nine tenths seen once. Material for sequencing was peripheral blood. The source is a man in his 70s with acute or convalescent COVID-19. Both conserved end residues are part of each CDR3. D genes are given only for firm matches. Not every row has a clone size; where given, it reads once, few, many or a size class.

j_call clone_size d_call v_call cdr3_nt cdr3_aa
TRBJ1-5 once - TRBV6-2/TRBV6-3 TGTGCCAGCAGTTTTGGGGTCCGAGACAGCATCAATCAGCCCCAGCATTTT CASSFGVRDSINQPQHF
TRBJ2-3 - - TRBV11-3 TGTGCCAGCAGCTTACAGGGAAGCACAGATACGCAGTATTTT CASSLQGSTDTQYF
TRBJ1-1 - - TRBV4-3 TGCGCCAGCAGCCAAGTTGAGGGTAGAAACTCTGAAGCTTTCTTT CASSQVEGRNSEAFF
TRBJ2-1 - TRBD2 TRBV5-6 TGTGCCAGCAGCTTCCCTAGCGGTGACAATGAGCAGTTCTTC CASSFPSGDNEQFF
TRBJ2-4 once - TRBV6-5 TGTGCCAGCACCGCAGGGTTTCTAGCCAAAAACATTCAGTACTTC CASTAGFLAKNIQYF
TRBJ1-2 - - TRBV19 TGTGCCAGTAGTCCGGAGCAGGGGCTGGTTGGGTATGGCTACACCTTC CASSPEQGLVGYGYTF
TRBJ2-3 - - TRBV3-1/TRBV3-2 TGTGCCAGCAGTGACAGTGGAGATACGCAGTATTTT CASSDSGDTQYF
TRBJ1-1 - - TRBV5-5 TGTGCCAGCAGCTTTGAACAGGGCTGGCCTGAAGCTTTCTTT CASSFEQGWPEAFF
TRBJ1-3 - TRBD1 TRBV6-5 TGTGCCAGCAGTTATTCAGGACAGGGAGGAAACACCATATATTTT CASSYSGQGGNTIYF
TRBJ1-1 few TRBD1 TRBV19 TGTGCCAGTAGCCTGACAGGGATAATGGGTGAAGCTTTCTTT CASSLTGIMGEAFF
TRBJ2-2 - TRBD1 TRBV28 TGTGCCAGCAGGACGGGACAGGGAAACACCGGGGAGCTGTTTTTT CASRTGQGNTGELFF
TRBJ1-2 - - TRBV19 TGTGCCAGTAGCTTACAGAGAGCTAACTATGGCTACACCTTC CASSLQRANYGYTF
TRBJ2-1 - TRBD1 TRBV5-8 TGTGCCAGCAGCTTGTTGTACTCACAGGGGATTGGGCAGTTCTTC CASSLLYSQGIGQFF
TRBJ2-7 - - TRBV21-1 TGTGCCATCATCGACAGGATCTCCTACGAGCAGTACTTC CAIIDRISYEQYF
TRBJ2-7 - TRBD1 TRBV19 TGTGCCAGTAGTACCCCGGGACAGAGACCCTACGAGCAGTACTTC CASSTPGQRPYEQYF
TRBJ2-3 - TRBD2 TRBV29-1 TGCAGCGTTGAAATTTTTGAGCGGGGGGCCACAGATACGCAGTATTTT CSVEIFERGATDTQYF
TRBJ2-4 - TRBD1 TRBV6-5 TGTGCCAGCAGTTACTCCAACAGGGGGCAAAACATTCAGTACTTC CASSYSNRGQNIQYF
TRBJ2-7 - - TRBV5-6 TGTGCCAGCAGCCTACAGGGATTGGGACGCTCCTACGAGCAGTACTTC CASSLQGLGRSYEQYF